This is a list of T cell receptor beta chains from one sample in a study of T-cell memory formation after mild COVID-19. Each CDR3 protein is one row after TCRdb ran MiXCR on the 5' RACE reads. Of approximately 250,000 distinct CDR3 sequences listed, over 15% are singletons. Specimen: PBMCs or a T cell subset sorted from them (not recorded which). The receptors were sampled from a man younger than 35 who had mild COVID-19 (a few samples of this study predate the infection). Cell type and time point are not known. The CDR3 runs from the conserved cysteine through the conserved F or W. A D gene is named only where the DNA matches it firmly.

v_call: TRBV2
d_call: -
cdr3_length: 12
cdr3_aa: CASIRDTDTQYF

v_call: TRBV24-1
d_call: TRBD1
cdr3_length: 14
cdr3_aa: CATSDTAGGETQYF

v_call: TRBV27
d_call: -
cdr3_length: 14
cdr3_aa: CASSGYRESYEQYF

v_call: TRBV6-1
d_call: TRBD1
cdr3_length: 16
cdr3_aa: CASKDTGTGGTDTQYF

v_call: TRBV6-6
d_call: TRBD1
cdr3_length: 17
cdr3_aa: CASTDATGGAGANVLTF

v_call: TRBV5-5
d_call: -
cdr3_length: 12
cdr3_aa: CASSRRIGEAFF

v_call: TRBV6-6
d_call: -
cdr3_length: 16
cdr3_aa: CASSYDGGLMNTEAFF

v_call: TRBV29-1
d_call: TRBD2
cdr3_length: 14
cdr3_aa: CSVVGTSGYNEQFF

v_call: TRBV6-2/TRBV6-3
d_call: TRBD1
cdr3_length: 15
cdr3_aa: CASGPEDRVDNEQFF

v_call: TRBV7-6
d_call: -
cdr3_length: 16
cdr3_aa: CASSLGGSTYTGELFF

v_call: TRBV7-2
d_call: -
cdr3_length: 14
cdr3_aa: CASGGSGVGQPQHF

v_call: TRBV7-2
d_call: -
cdr3_length: 13
cdr3_aa: CASGLTGNTEAFF

v_call: TRBV20-1
d_call: TRBD2
cdr3_length: 15
cdr3_aa: CSARVQRGEADTQYF

v_call: TRBV7-9
d_call: TRBD1
cdr3_length: 15
cdr3_aa: CASSLGRGVGTEAFF

v_call: TRBV7-2
d_call: -
cdr3_length: 13
cdr3_aa: CASRLQRNTEAFF

v_call: TRBV3-1
d_call: -
cdr3_length: 13
cdr3_aa: CASTPLGAHEQYF

v_call: TRBV28
d_call: -
cdr3_length: 14
cdr3_aa: CASARSLGTDTQYF

v_call: TRBV7-2
d_call: -
cdr3_length: 11
cdr3_aa: CASSSGHEQFF

v_call: TRBV7-9
d_call: TRBD2
cdr3_length: 16
cdr3_aa: CASSPPPPGLGYEQFF

v_call: TRBV30
d_call: -
cdr3_length: 12
cdr3_aa: CAWSADIGELFF

v_call: TRBV18
d_call: -
cdr3_length: 14
cdr3_aa: CASTTTQGNYGYTF

v_call: TRBV12-3/TRBV12-4
d_call: TRBD2
cdr3_length: 14
cdr3_aa: CASTLGASGGSPYF

v_call: TRBV4-1
d_call: -
cdr3_length: 15
cdr3_aa: CASSQGWAPNEKLFF

v_call: TRBV4-3
d_call: -
cdr3_length: 13
cdr3_aa: CASSLTDSSPQHF

v_call: TRBV6-5
d_call: TRBD2
cdr3_length: 15
cdr3_aa: CASKGTSGGQETQYF

v_call: TRBV12-3/TRBV12-4
d_call: -
cdr3_length: 14
cdr3_aa: CASITGRSKTEAFF

v_call: TRBV10-3
d_call: -
cdr3_length: 15
cdr3_aa: CAISGEAGSSYEQYF

v_call: TRBV12-3/TRBV12-4
d_call: -
cdr3_length: 18
cdr3_aa: CASTPAYSDMDGAYEQYF

v_call: TRBV4-1
d_call: -
cdr3_length: 17
cdr3_aa: CASSQGVPSGGKNIQYF

v_call: TRBV4-1
d_call: -
cdr3_length: 12
cdr3_aa: CASSPRPGELFF

v_call: TRBV12-5
d_call: TRBD1
cdr3_length: 14
cdr3_aa: CASGFGTGVNEQFF

v_call: TRBV4-2
d_call: -
cdr3_length: 16
cdr3_aa: CASSQEPGGSYNEQFF

v_call: TRBV6-6
d_call: -
cdr3_length: 13
cdr3_aa: CASSYVGSLGYTF

v_call: TRBV18
d_call: -
cdr3_length: 14
cdr3_aa: CASSLGQPGNTIYF